This T cell receptor beta chain comes out of a study of blood T cell repertoires in COVID-19. Germline CDR1 is KGHSH and CDR2 is LQKENI. V was trimmed by 4 bases and J by 0 bases, leaving 13 bases between them. The CDR3 consists of 16 residues. The data were produced by immunoSEQ multiplex PCR, yet TCRdb's version contains in-frame clones alone and is incomplete. The repertoire holds approximately 65,000 clones, with around 93% as singletons. This TCR derives from a man in his 70s with active COVID-19. The chain carries TRBV18 and TRBJ1-5; D call uncertain. The sequenced material came from peripheral blood. The CDR3 sequence is CASSLADSYSNQPQHF. The CDR3 DNA reads as TGTGCCAGCTCACTCGCCGACTCTTATAGCAATCAGCCCCAGCATTTT.